This is a list of T cell receptor beta chains from one sample in a study of cytomegalovirus exposure and HLA in healthy donors. Profiling relied on immunoSEQ multiplex PCR, and the TCRdb table lists in-frame clones only, not all of them. This table holds under 200,000 clones, approximately 78% found once. The sequencing sample was made of PBMCs. Receptor source: a girl under 10 years old in good health and CMV-seropositive. Both conserved end residues are part of each CDR3. D genes are given only for firm matches. Not all rows give a size; the values are once, few, many and, for expanded clones, a class.

v_call	clone_size	j_call	d_call	cdr3_length	cdr3_nt	cdr3_aa
TRBV27	once	TRBJ1-2	-	13	TGTGCCAGCAGTTTCCACCGCGCGGGAGGCTACACCTTC	CASSFHRAGGYTF
TRBV15	-	TRBJ2-4	-	16	TGTGCCACCAGCAGAGGGGAGGGGGTAGCCAAAAACATTCAGTACTTC	CATSRGEGVAKNIQYF
TRBV13	-	TRBJ1-2	TRBD1	14	TGTGCCAGCAGCTTAGGGGACAGGGACTATGGCTACACCTTC	CASSLGDRDYGYTF
TRBV5-1	-	TRBJ2-5	TRBD1	13	TGCGCCAGCAGTCCAGGGGGCACAGAGACCCGGTACTTC	CASSPGGTETRYF
TRBV11-2	few	TRBJ2-7	-	14	TGTGCCAGCAGCTTAGTTTCAGGGATCGACGAGCAGTACTTC	CASSLVSGIDEQYF
TRBV5-6	-	TRBJ2-3	-	13	TGTGCCAGCAGCACCACAGGCTGGGATACGCAGTATTTT	CASSTTGWDTQYF
TRBV1	few	TRBJ1-1	-	20	TGCACCAGCAGCCAAGTTTCCAGGTCCCCTGATAGTGTGGTGAACACTGAAGCTTTCTTT	CTSSQVSRSPDSVVNTEAFF
TRBV5-1	-	TRBJ2-7	TRBD1	15	TGCGCCAGCAGCCACCCGGGACAGGGGGCTAGGGAGCAGTACTTC	CASSHPGQGAREQYF
TRBV9	once	TRBJ1-3	TRBD1	14	TGTGCCAGCAGCGTCAGACAGGGTGGAAACACCATATATTTT	CASSVRQGGNTIYF
TRBV6-5	-	TRBJ1-2	-	11	TGTGCCAGCGGGGGGTCCTATGGCTACACCTTC	CASGGSYGYTF
TRBV6-5	-	TRBJ2-1	-	14	TGTGCCAGCTCCGACGGGGGAGGATGGGGTGAGCAGTTCTTC	CASSDGGGWGEQFF
TRBV6-1	-	TRBJ2-1	-	14	TGTGCCAGCAGTGAATCCCTAAAACTGAATGAGCAGTTCTTC	CASSESLKLNEQFF
TRBV27	-	TRBJ1-1	-	13	TGTGCCAGCAGTTCAACATGGTTCCCTGAAGCTTTCTTT	CASSSTWFPEAFF
TRBV30	-	TRBJ1-1	-	13	TGTGCCTGGGACAGACTCAAAAACACTGAAGCTTTCTTT	CAWDRLKNTEAFF
TRBV6-5	-	TRBJ1-3	-	12	TGTGCCAGCAGATCCCCGGGAAACACCATATATTTT	CASRSPGNTIYF
TRBV27	-	TRBJ1-1	-	13	TGTGCCAGCAGTTCACATATGAACACTGAAGCTTTCTTT	CASSSHMNTEAFF
TRBV28	-	TRBJ1-5	-	11	TGTGCCAGCAGTCACAATCAGCCCCAGCATTTT	CASSHNQPQHF
TRBV10-3	once	TRBJ2-7	-	12	TGTGCCGTGAGGAGACCCCACTACGAGCAGTACTTC	CAVRRPHYEQYF
TRBV27	-	TRBJ1-2	-	15	TGTGCCACCTCACCCTACGGGGGGAGGCACTATGGCTACACCTTC	CATSPYGGRHYGYTF
TRBV4-1	-	TRBJ2-7	-	14	TGCGCCAGCAGCCATAGGGGGAGCTCCTACGAGCAGTACTTC	CASSHRGSSYEQYF
TRBV4-1	-	TRBJ2-3	TRBD2	17	TGCGCCAGCAGCCCGCGGACTAGCGGGAGGAGCACAGATACGCAGTATTTT	CASSPRTSGRSTDTQYF
TRBV19	-	TRBJ2-7	-	15	TGTGCCAGTAGTCATTTACCAGGGGATTTCAACGAGCAGTACTTC	CASSHLPGDFNEQYF
TRBV27	-	TRBJ2-7	TRBD1	13	TGTGCCAGCAGCCATCAGGGGGTGTACGAGCAGTACTTC	CASSHQGVYEQYF
TRBV27	-	TRBJ1-2	TRBD1	14	TGTGCCAGCAGTTCCTGGACAGGGAACTATGGCTACACCTTC	CASSSWTGNYGYTF
TRBV30	-	TRBJ1-1	-	12	TGTGCCTGGGTCTTAATAAATACTGAAGCTTTCTTT	CAWVLINTEAFF
TRBV30	-	TRBJ2-3	-	15	TGTGCCTGGAGTGACAGGGCTCTAGGGAGAGATACGCAGTATTTT	CAWSDRALGRDTQYF
TRBV28	-	TRBJ1-2	TRBD1	13	TGTGCCAGCAGTTTGAACAGGGGCTATGGCTACACCTTC	CASSLNRGYGYTF
TRBV2	few	TRBJ1-5	TRBD1	17	TGTGCCAGCAGCAAATCGGGGACAGCAGTAGGCAATCAGCCCCAGCATTTT	CASSKSGTAVGNQPQHF
TRBV6-5	-	TRBJ2-7	TRBD2	16	TGTGCCAGCAGTTCCTCAGGGCGGGGAGGGACCTACGAGCAGTACTTC	CASSSSGRGGTYEQYF
TRBV4-1	once	TRBJ2-1	-	17	TGCGCCAGCAGCCAAGCGGGAGTAAGGGGCCTGGACAATGAGCAGTTCTTC	CASSQAGVRGLDNEQFF
TRBV4-1	-	TRBJ2-3	TRBD1	17	TGCGCCAGCAGCCAAGTACCAGGACAGGGGACTTCAGATACGCAGTATTTT	CASSQVPGQGTSDTQYF
TRBV4-2	-	TRBJ2-7	-	16	TGTGCCAGCAGCCAAGAAGCAGGATCCTCTTCCTACGAGCAGTACTTC	CASSQEAGSSSYEQYF
TRBV9	-	TRBJ1-1	-	14	TGTGCCAGCAGCGTAGCTGGGGCAGGCACTGAAGCTTTCTTT	CASSVAGAGTEAFF
TRBV7-3	-	TRBJ1-1	-	15	TGTGCCAGCAGCTTAGATTTGGTGGGGCTCACTGAAGCTTTCTTT	CASSLDLVGLTEAFF
TRBV30	-	TRBJ1-5	TRBD1	14	TGTGCCTGGACCGAGGGACAGCTCAATCAGCCCCAGCATTTT	CAWTEGQLNQPQHF
TRBV30	-	TRBJ2-2	-	13	TGTGCCTGGAGCCTTAGCTCCCCCGGGGAGCTGTTTTTT	CAWSLSSPGELFF
TRBV29-1	-	TRBJ2-7	-	13	TGCAGCGTTTCCTTGACAACCGCCTACGAGCAGTACTTC	CSVSLTTAYEQYF
TRBV10-2	once	TRBJ1-5	-	15	TGCGCCAGCAGCATGTATAGCGGAAGCTATCAGCCCCAGCATTTT	CASSMYSGSYQPQHF
TRBV15	-	TRBJ1-1	-	15	TGTGCCACCAGCAGAGAATGGGGAGGCGACACTGAAGCTTTCTTT	CATSREWGGDTEAFF
TRBV27	once	TRBJ2-5	-	11	TGTGCCCCCGACAGTCAAGAGACCCAGTACTTC	CAPDSQETQYF
TRBV29-1	-	TRBJ2-3	TRBD2	14	TGCAGCGTCGGACTAGCGGAGAGCACAGATACGCAGTATTTT	CSVGLAESTDTQYF
TRBV4-2	-	TRBJ2-6	TRBD2	18	TGTGCCAGCAGCCAAAGCGGGACGGAGAGCTCTGGGGCCAACGTCCTGACTTTC	CASSQSGTESSGANVLTF
TRBV7-8	-	TRBJ1-1	-	14	TGTGCCAGCAACAAACGGGGGGAGGGCACTGAAGCTTTCTTT	CASNKRGEGTEAFF
TRBV10-3	-	TRBJ1-5	TRBD1	15	TGTGCCATCAGTGAGGAAGACAGGGGAGGTCAGCCCCAGCATTTT	CAISEEDRGGQPQHF
TRBV5-1	-	TRBJ1-4	TRBD1	15	TGCGCCAGCAGCTTGACCGGGACAGTTGATGAAAAACTGTTTTTT	CASSLTGTVDEKLFF
TRBV6-4	once	TRBJ2-7	TRBD2	15	TGTGCCAGCAGCCCCTCAGGGTTGGCGGGGGAGAGGCAGTACTTC	CASSPSGLAGERQYF
TRBV5-1	-	TRBJ2-3	-	13	TGCGCCAGCAGCTTGCGGGAGCCGAGTACGCAGTATTTT	CASSLREPSTQYF
TRBV29-1	-	TRBJ2-7	-	11	TGCAGCGTTCTACGGTCCGGGTCCCAGTACTTC	CSVLRSGSQYF
TRBV28	-	TRBJ2-7	TRBD2	17	TGTGCCAGCAGCGGGAATTGGGGGACTAGCGCGCCCTACGAGCAGTACTTC	CASSGNWGTSAPYEQYF
TRBV18	-	TRBJ2-7	TRBD2	15	TGTGCCAGCTCACTGAGGACTAGCGGGAGTATTGAGCAGTACTTC	CASSLRTSGSIEQYF
TRBV5-1	few	TRBJ1-4	-	16	TGCGCCAGCAGCTTGGTTGCCGTTACCTCGGGTGAAAAACTGTTTTTT	CASSLVAVTSGEKLFF
TRBV30	-	TRBJ2-3	TRBD1	14	TGTGCCTGGAGTGAGGGGGCGGGTACAGATACGCAGTATTTT	CAWSEGAGTDTQYF
TRBV7-2	-	TRBJ2-1	-	12	TGTGCCAGCAGCTACGCGGCGGAGCGGCAGTTCTTC	CASSYAAERQFF
TRBV27	once	TRBJ2-1	-	13	TGTGCCAGCAGTTTCACAGCACCACACGAGCAGTTCTTC	CASSFTAPHEQFF
TRBV6-1	-	TRBJ2-3	TRBD2	16	TGTGCCAGCAGTGAAGGTTTAGCGGGAGTCGGAGATACGCAGTATTTT	CASSEGLAGVGDTQYF